The 32 T cell receptor beta chains reported below all come from one sample, sequenced in a study of a mutant IDH1 vaccine in newly diagnosed glioma. No antigen has been assigned to these receptors. Time point noted: week 23, last vaccination. The study gave 300 ug of mutant IDH1 20-mer peptide per vaccine dose, with topical imiquimod. Some clones are missing from TCRdb's copy, which holds only in-frame ones; the method was immunoSEQ multiplex PCR. In the table there are 70,000 to 95,000 clones, 75% to 90% of which are singletons. The material was PBMCs, obtained from a glioma patient whose treatment included an IDH1 peptide vaccine. The receptor source for this set is a woman in her fifties or sixties with glioma.

In its sample, this clone was seen once. The chain uses TRBV4-1 and TRBJ2-7, with D unclear. Germline CDR1 MGHRA, CDR2 YSYEKL. This CDR3 region has 11 residues. Trimming shortened V by 5 bases and J by 4 bases, and 6 bases separated the two germline ends. CDR3 DNA sequence: TGCGCCAGCAGCAACCGGTACGAGCAGTACTTC. Residues: CASSNRYEQYF.

This chain joins TRBV10-3 and TRBJ2-7; D is perhaps TRBD1 (6 bases). Looked up from germline, CDR1 is ENHRY and CDR2 is SYGVKD. This CDR3 contains 11 residues. The V gene lost 7 bases and the J gene lost 7 bases, with 11 bases spanning the gap. CDR3 sequence (DNA): TGTGCCATCAAAACAGGGCGGGAGCAGTACTTC. Protein: CAIKTGREQYF.

The chain joins TRBV6-1 to TRBJ1-2; 8 bases map to TRBD1. V was pared by 6 bases and J by 6 bases, with 3 bases of the junction left unmatched. The CDR3 has 12 amino acids. Germline V CDR1 and CDR2: MNHNS, SASEGT. The CDR3 DNA reads as TGTGCCAGCAGAGCAGGGGGCGATGGCTACACCTTC. Its protein is CASRAGGDGYTF.

The chain has TRBV28 and TRBJ2-7; 13 bases match TRBD2. J gave up 3 bases and V 3 bases, and 5 bases lay outside the gene matches. The germline CDR1 and CDR2 sequences are MDHEN and SYDVKM. The CDR3 totals 16 residues. The CDR3 DNA is TGTGCCAGCAGTTTGGTGGGACTAGCGGGACTCTACGAGCAGTACTTC. Translation: CASSLVGLAGLYEQYF.

The chain employs TRBV12-2 and TRBJ2-7; no check of the table's D call, TRBD2, against the DNA was made. TRBV12-2 is a pseudogene segment. This CDR3 has 16 residues. CDR3 residues: CASRLAPIGTGDEQYF. Here the CDR3 DNA reads TGTGCAAGTCGCTTAGCGCCGATTGGGACGGGGGACGAGCAGTACTTC.

This chain uses TRBV28 with TRBJ2-7; D not resolved. Germline-derived CDR1 and CDR2 are MDHEN and SYDVKM. The CDR3 consists of 11 residues. The germline V and J ends were trimmed by 3 bases and 3 bases, with 3 bases remaining between them. The CDR3, as DNA: TGTGCCAGCAGTTTCTTCTACGAGCAGTACTTC. This sequence encodes CASSFFYEQYF. The whole variable domain, filled in from reference TRBV28 and TRBJ2-7, reads DVKVTQSSRYLVKRTGEKVFLECVQDMDHENMFWYRQDPGLGLRLIYFSYDVKMKEKGDIPEGYSVSREKKERFSLILESASTNQTSMYLCASSFFYEQYFGPGTRLTVT.

The gene calls are TRBV2 and TRBJ1-5; 7 nucleotides match TRBD1. Germline V gene data show CDR1 as SNHLY and CDR2 as FYNNEI. The ends lost 5 bases at V and 9 bases at J; junction bases unmatched: 4. This CDR3 comprises 12 residues. The chain's CDR3 is CASSRQGRPQHF. CDR3 bases: TGTGCCAGCAGTAGACAGGGTCGGCCCCAGCATTTT.

The chain has TRBV21-1 and TRBJ2-7. TRBV21-1 is a pseudogene. The CDR3 sequence is 14 residues long. CDR3 sequence reads: CASNSWTLSYEQYF. In nucleotides, the CDR3 is TGTGCCAGCAATAGTTGGACCTTATCCTACGAGCAGTACTTC.

The rearrangement uses TRBV6-6 and TRBJ1-1; D remains unclear. V was trimmed by 6 bases and J by 2 bases, leaving 13 bases between them. CDR3 length: 14 residues. Germline assignment: CDR1 MNHNY and CDR2 SVGAGI (reference sequence). CDR3 sequence reads: CASRTTTANTEAFF. The CDR3 region has the DNA TGTGCCAGCAGGACTACCACAGCTAACACTGAAGCTTTCTTT.

The chain recombines TRBV5-1 with TRBJ2-1, with 13 bases lining up with TRBD2. The CDR3 consists of 19 residues. Germline trimming cut 4 bases from V and 3 bases from J; bases unmatched to any gene: 13. The germline gives CDR1 SGHRS, CDR2 YFSETQ. This CDR3 reads CASSQKRTSGSWGYNEQFF. The CDR3 DNA reads as TGCGCCAGCAGCCAAAAAAGGACTAGCGGGAGTTGGGGCTACAATGAGCAGTTCTTC.

The chain combines TRBV21-1 with TRBJ1-1. TRBV21-1 is labeled a pseudogene. CDR3 length: 14 residues. CDR3 sequence: CASNPPPWGTEAFF. DNA for the CDR3: TGTGCCAGCAACCCGCCCCCCTGGGGCACTGAAGCTTTCTTT.

The V gene is TRBV10-2, the J gene TRBJ1-5; TRBD1 aligns across 10 bases. The CDR3 consists of 17 residues. J was trimmed by 0 bases and V by 6 bases; bases with no gene match: 8. The germline V gene has CDR1 WSHSY and CDR2 SAAADI. The CDR3 here is CASRSGTGAYSNQPQHF. Written as DNA, the CDR3 is TGCGCCAGCAGATCCGGGACAGGGGCTTATAGCAATCAGCCCCAGCATTTT.

V gene TRBV30 combines with J gene TRBJ2-5; D unresolved. The CDR3 extends over 14 amino acids. V was pared by 0 bases and J by 1 base, with 9 bases between. Germline values: CDR1 GTSNPN, CDR2 SVGIG (reference sequence). The chain's CDR3 is CAWSVQLFQETQYF. In DNA, the CDR3 is TGTGCCTGGAGTGTACAGTTATTCCAAGAGACCCAGTACTTC. Complete variable domain (other parts from reference TRBV30 and TRBJ2-5): SQTIHQWPATLVQPVGSPLSLECTVEGTSNPNLYWYRQAAGRGLQLLFYSVGIGQISSEVPQNLSASRPQDRQFILSSKKLLLSDSGFYLCAWSVQLFQETQYFGPGTRLLVL.

The gene calls are TRBV7-2 and TRBJ2-1, with 15 bases that match TRBD2. The CDR3 consists of 18 residues. Germline assignment: CDR1 SGHTA and CDR2 FQGNSA. With V trimmed by 6 bases and J by 3 bases, 9 bases remained unmatched. The CDR3 loop reads CASSPPGLAGGFYNEQFF. Here the CDR3 DNA reads TGTGCCAGCAGTCCCCCGGGACTAGCGGGAGGCTTCTACAATGAGCAGTTCTTC.

The V and J genes are TRBV27 and TRBJ2-5, with 8 bases aligning to TRBD1. Germline V gene data show CDR1 as MNHEY and CDR2 as SMNVEV (reference sequence). After removal of 0 bases from V and 3 bases from J, the junction contained 6 bases not matched to a gene. The CDR3 is made up of 16 amino acids. The CDR3 nucleotides are TGTGCCAGCAGTTTATCGGGCAGGGGGCGGGAAGAGACCCAGTACTTC. This codes for CASSLSGRGREETQYF.

The gene calls are TRBV28 and TRBJ2-2; D gene ambiguous. In germline, CDR1 is MDHEN, CDR2 SYDVKM. This CDR3 has 19 amino acids. Trimming cost V 5 bases and J 6 bases, with 28 bases left between them. CDR3 region: CASSTTGWSLQGVPGELFF. DNA of the CDR3: TGTGCCAGCAGTACGACCGGTTGGTCTTTGCAAGGAGTCCCCGGGGAGCTGTTTTTT. Supplemented by reference TRBV28 and TRBJ2-2, the full variable domain reads DVKVTQSSRYLVKRTGEKVFLECVQDMDHENMFWYRQDPGLGLRLIYFSYDVKMKEKGDIPEGYSVSREKKERFSLILESASTNQTSMYLCASSTTGWSLQGVPGELFFGEGSRLTVL.

This clone was recorded once. This rearrangement joins TRBV7-9 to TRBJ1-1; D not certain. The CDR3 is made up of 15 amino acids. In germline, CDR1 is SEHNR, CDR2 FQNEAQ (reference sequence). Trimming took 2 bases from V and 1 from J, leaving 11 bases between them. The CDR3 loop is CASSLTGTPNTEAFF. The DNA for the CDR3 is TGTGCCAGCAGCTTAACGGGAACCCCGAACACTGAAGCTTTCTTT.

This CDR3 is CASSGGHEAFF. In DNA form, the CDR3 reads TGTGCCAGCAGTGGGGGGCATGAAGCTTTCTTT. The rearrangement joins TRBV2 to TRBJ1-1; tentatively, D is TRBD1 (6 bases). Between the trimmed V and J ends, which lost 4 bases and 7 bases, there was a span of 7 bases. This CDR3 has 11 amino acids. From germline, CDR1 is SNHLY and CDR2 FYNNEI.

CDR3 DNA sequence: TGTGCCAGCAGCCAAGATGATCGGTTTCGGGACGAGCAGTACTTC. Its protein is CASSQDDRFRDEQYF. This chain connects TRBV4-2 to TRBJ2-7; D is uncertain. The CDR3 is 15 amino acids. The germline V gene has CDR1 LGHNA and CDR2 YNFKEQ. V was pared by 0 bases and J by 5 bases, with 14 bases between.

The rearrangement links TRBV29-1 to TRBJ1-6, with a possible D match to TRBD1 (5 bases). V lost 4 bases and J lost 7, with 11 bases in between. Per germline, CDR1 SQVTM and CDR2 ANQGSEA. CDR3 length equals 13 residues. This CDR3 reads CSVGAGLNSPLHF. Here the CDR3 DNA reads TGCAGCGTTGGGGCAGGGCTGAATTCACCCCTCCACTTT.

This rearrangement joins TRBV1 to TRBJ2-1. TRBV1 is a documented pseudogene. This CDR3 has 18 amino acids. This CDR3 reads CTSSQPGLNGPAYNEQFF. The CDR3 nucleotides read TGCACCAGCAGCCAACCGGGTCTTAATGGGCCCGCATACAATGAGCAGTTCTTC.

The V and J genes are TRBV13 and TRBJ1-2; 8 bases align to TRBD1. Germline V gene sequence: CDR1 PRHDT, CDR2 FYEKMQ (reference sequence). The CDR3 is 14 residues long. The V gene end was trimmed by 3 bases and the J gene end by 2 bases; junction bases not matched to a gene: 2. The CDR3 spells CASSFRDRNYGYTF. The CDR3 region has the DNA TGTGCCAGCAGCTTCCGGGACAGGAACTATGGCTACACCTTC. Full variable domain (remainder filled in from reference TRBV13 and TRBJ1-2): AAGVIQSPRHLIKEKRETATLKCYPIPRHDTVYWYQQGPGQDPQFLISFYEKMQSDKGSIPDRFSAQQFSDYHSELNMSSLELGDSALYFCASSFRDRNYGYTFGSGTRLTVV.

The chain recombines TRBV27 with TRBJ2-1; no definite D call. Per germline, CDR1 MNHEY and CDR2 SMNVEV (reference sequence). Trimming removed 3 bases at V and 2 bases at J, with 8 bases between. CDR3 size: 14 residues. CDR3 residues: CASSFVGTYNEQFF. In DNA form, the CDR3 reads TGTGCCAGCAGTTTTGTGGGAACCTACAATGAGCAGTTCTTC.

The chain is built from TRBV5-6 and TRBJ2-5; D ambiguous. V lost 5 bases, J lost 4 bases, and 18 bases lay in between. CDR1 and CDR2 (germline): SGHDT, YYEEEE. The CDR3 has 15 residues. The DNA of the CDR3 is TGTGCCAGCAGTCGCGCGGCTACGATGGGAGAGACCCAGTACTTC. Its translation: CASSRAATMGETQYF.

The chain couples TRBV29-1 to TRBJ2-7; perhaps D is TRBD1 or TRBD2 (5 bases each). Germline V gene data show CDR1 as SQVTM and CDR2 as ANQGSEA. Trimming pared 4 bases from V and 3 bases from J, leaving 13 bases between. This CDR3 comprises 13 residues. CDR3 amino acids: CSVVPTGLYEQYF. The DNA for the CDR3 is TGCAGCGTTGTCCCCACAGGACTCTACGAGCAGTACTTC.

The V call is TRBV5-4, the J call TRBJ2-2; TRBD1 matches at 9 bases. Germline CDR1 SGHNT, CDR2 YYREEE (reference sequence). The ends lost 4 bases at V and 6 bases at J; junction bases unmatched: 10. This CDR3 has 16 residues. CDR3 in DNA: TGTGCCAGCAGCCTGGCGGACAGGGGAAGAGCCGGGGAGCTGTTTTTT. Its translation: CASSLADRGRAGELFF. The complete variable domain, with remaining parts taken from reference TRBV5-4 and TRBJ2-2, reads ETGVTQSPTHLIKTRGQQVTLRCSSQSGHNTVSWYQQALGQGPQFIFQYYREEENGRGNFPPRFSGLQFPNYSSELNVNALELDDSALYLCASSLADRGRAGELFFGEGSRLTVL.

The chain combines TRBV6-6 with TRBJ1-4; 10 positions agree with TRBD1. This CDR3 spans 14 amino acids. The V gene's germline CDR1 is MNHNY and CDR2 SVGAGI (reference sequence). V lost 6 bases and J lost 7; bases outside the gene matches: 5. The CDR3 is CASSRWTGGEKLFF. The CDR3 nucleotides read TGTGCCAGCAGCCGTTGGACAGGGGGTGAAAAACTGTTTTTT.

The chain carries TRBV28 and TRBJ2-1, with D uncertain. Per germline, CDR1 MDHEN and CDR2 SYDVKM. V was clipped by 5 bases and J by 5 bases, with 13 bases between them. The CDR3 contains 14 residues. The CDR3 nucleotides read TGTGCCAGCAGTAGGCAGGCTAACGACAATGAGCAGTTCTTC. Translation gives CASSRQANDNEQFF.

This clone was counted a few times. V usage is TRBV6-5 and J usage is TRBJ2-5, with 7 bases lining up with TRBD1. The CDR3 sequence is 12 residues long. Germline V gene lookup returns CDR1 MNHEY and CDR2 SVGAGI. V lost 10 bases and J lost 1; bases outside the gene matches: 3. In DNA form, the CDR3 reads TGTGCCACACGACAGGGCCAAGAGACCCAGTACTTC. Translated, it gives CATRQGQETQYF.

CDR3: CASSYYNEQFF. CDR3 in DNA: TGTGCCAGCAGTTATTACAATGAGCAGTTCTTC. The chain uses TRBV28 and TRBJ2-1; no clear D gene. CDR1 is MDHEN, CDR2 SYDVKM, per germline. The V gene lost 4 bases and the J gene lost 4 bases, with 2 bases spanning the gap. This CDR3 contains 11 residues.

The CDR3 nucleotides are TGTGCCAGTAGTAGGGTCCAGCAACATAGCAATCAGCCCCAGCATTTT. This encodes CASSRVQQHSNQPQHF. The V gene is TRBV19, the J gene TRBJ1-5; D not certain. This CDR3 has 16 amino acids. Germline loops: CDR1 LNHDA, CDR2 SQIVND (reference sequence). Trimming stripped 4 bases from V and 0 bases from J, with 13 bases between.

V gene TRBV5-1 combines with J gene TRBJ1-2; 7 bases are shared with TRBD1. Germline CDR1 SGHRS, CDR2 YFSETQ. CDR3 size: 13 residues. J gave up 3 bases and V 3 bases, and 2 bases lay outside the gene matches. Written as DNA, the CDR3 is TGCGCCAGCAGCTCAGGGGGGGACTATGGCTACACCTTC. This sequence encodes CASSSGGDYGYTF.